This T cell receptor beta chain was documented in a study of CD8 T cells in Susac syndrome. Study-level background: Susac syndrome patients were untreated, on corticosteroids with some adding intravenous immunoglobulin, or on intravenous immunoglobulin only.

Reverse transcription of roughly 0.45 to 1 ug RNA was performed with random hexamers. From the immunoSEQ multiplex PCR reads, TCRdb called clonotypes with MiXCR, one entry per CDR3 protein. The table lists around 230,000 distinct CDR3 sequences, around 96% of them singletons. The CDR3 covers 16 residues. Germline V gene data show CDR1 as SGHNT and CDR2 as YYREEE (reference sequence). V was shortened by 6 bases and J by 0 bases, with 18 bases between the two germline ends. TEMRA cells were FACS-enriched and CD8+ and CD4+ T cells negatively isolated. The V call is TRBV5-4, the J call TRBJ1-2; D possibly corresponds to TRBD1 (6 bases). This TCR came from a human donor with Susac syndrome. The source material was CD4+ T cells from PBMCs. The CDR3, as DNA: TGTGCCAGCACCCCGGCCCAGGGGAGCACTAACTATGGCTACACCTTC. Residues: CASTPAQGSTNYGYTF.